This T cell receptor beta chain stems from a study of T cell responses to AZD1222 COVID-19 vaccine. Profiled with immunoSEQ multiplex PCR; TCRdb holds only in-frame clones, not every one. Of approximately 110,000 clones in the sample, 88% were seen once. On this clone itself: Its specificity is unknown.

Study-wide results and caveats: The donors showed a predominance of white British ancestry and of females, with possible underestimation of clonal diversity. The repertoires were collected only after the peak T cell response. Vaccine-related CD4 TCRs covered spike, predominating at 160-218 and 743-854. Two AZD1222 doses significantly raised spike-specific TCR breadth and depth over controls.

Germline V gene sequence: CDR1 LGHDT, CDR2 YNNKEL (reference sequence). Trimming removed 7 bases at V and 2 bases at J, with 21 bases between. The CDR3 sequence is 16 residues long. This TCR was sampled from an adult in good health. The gene calls are TRBV3-1 (or the pseudogene TRBV3-2) and TRBJ2-7; the D gene is possibly TRBD2 (5 bases). The source material was peripheral blood, sampled on day 0 of AZD1222 vaccination. CDR3 bases: TGTGCCAGCAAGGCAAATGAGGGAACCGCCACCTACGAGCAGTACTTC. This translates into CASKANEGTATYEQYF.